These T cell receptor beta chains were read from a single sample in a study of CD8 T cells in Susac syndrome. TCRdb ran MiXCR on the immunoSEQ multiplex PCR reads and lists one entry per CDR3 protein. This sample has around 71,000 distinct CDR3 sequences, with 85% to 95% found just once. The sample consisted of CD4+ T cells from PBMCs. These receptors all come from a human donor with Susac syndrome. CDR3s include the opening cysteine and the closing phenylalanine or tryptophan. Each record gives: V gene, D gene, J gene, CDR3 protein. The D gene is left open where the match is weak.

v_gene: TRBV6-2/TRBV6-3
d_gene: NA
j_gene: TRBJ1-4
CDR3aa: CASSFDRRGKLFF

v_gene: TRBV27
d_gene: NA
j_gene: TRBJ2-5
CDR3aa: CASSGQRLETQYF

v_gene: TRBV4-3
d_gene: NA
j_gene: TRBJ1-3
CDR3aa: CASSQDFAPGNTIYF

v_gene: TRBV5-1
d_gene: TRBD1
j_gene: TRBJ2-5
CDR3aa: CASAGGTGEETQYF

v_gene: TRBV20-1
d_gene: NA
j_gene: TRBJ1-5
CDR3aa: CSARDLDSHSNQPQHF

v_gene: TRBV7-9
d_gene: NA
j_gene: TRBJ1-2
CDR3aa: CASSLTENYGYTF

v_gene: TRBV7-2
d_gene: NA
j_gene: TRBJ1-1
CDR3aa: CASSLDSGDGTEAFF

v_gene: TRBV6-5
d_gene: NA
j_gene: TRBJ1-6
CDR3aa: CASSYKGKNSPLHF

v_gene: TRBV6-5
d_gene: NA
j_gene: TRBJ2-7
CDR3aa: CASGTYEQYF

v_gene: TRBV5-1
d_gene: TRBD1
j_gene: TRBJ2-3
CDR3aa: CASSLRGQGGTGDTQYF

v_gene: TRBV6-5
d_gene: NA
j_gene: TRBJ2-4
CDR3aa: CASSYSGTFKNIQYF

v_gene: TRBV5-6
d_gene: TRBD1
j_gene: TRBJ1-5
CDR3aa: CASSWGQINQPQHF

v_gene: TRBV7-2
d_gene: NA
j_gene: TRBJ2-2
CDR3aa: CASSFPADYTGELFF

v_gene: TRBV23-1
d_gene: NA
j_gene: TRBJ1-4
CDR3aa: CASSQGRDWTNEKLFF

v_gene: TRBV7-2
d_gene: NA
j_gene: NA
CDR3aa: CASSWLAQPTSTDTQHF

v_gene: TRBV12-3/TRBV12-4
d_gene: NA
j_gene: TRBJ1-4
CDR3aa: CASHGWRGEKLFF

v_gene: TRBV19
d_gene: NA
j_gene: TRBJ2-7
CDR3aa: CASSTRSSEQYF

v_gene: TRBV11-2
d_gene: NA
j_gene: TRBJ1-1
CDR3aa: CASSLRQALLDTEAFF

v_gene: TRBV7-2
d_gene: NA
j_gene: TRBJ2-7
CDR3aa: CASSLAYTVWGYEQYF

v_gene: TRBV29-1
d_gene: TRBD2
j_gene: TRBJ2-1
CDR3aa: CSVVSGTSGGAWNEQFF

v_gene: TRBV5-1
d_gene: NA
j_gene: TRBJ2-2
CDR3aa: CASSLEGTNFNGELFF

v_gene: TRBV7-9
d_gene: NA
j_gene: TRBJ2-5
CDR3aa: CAVEAGVETQYF

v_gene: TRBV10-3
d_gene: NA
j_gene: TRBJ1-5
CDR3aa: CAISESGTDNQPQHF

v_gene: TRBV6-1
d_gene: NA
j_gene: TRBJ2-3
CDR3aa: CASSLQGKADTQYF